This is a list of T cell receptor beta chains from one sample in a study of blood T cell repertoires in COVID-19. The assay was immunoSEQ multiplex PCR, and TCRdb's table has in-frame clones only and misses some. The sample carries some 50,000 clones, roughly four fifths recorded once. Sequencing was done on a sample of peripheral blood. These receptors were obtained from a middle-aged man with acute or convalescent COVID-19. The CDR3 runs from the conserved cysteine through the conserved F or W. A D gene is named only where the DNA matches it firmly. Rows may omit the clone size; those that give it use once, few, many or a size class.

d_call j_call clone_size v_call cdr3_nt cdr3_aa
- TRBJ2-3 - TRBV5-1 TGCGCCAGCAGCTTCGCGGGTGCCCCAGATACGCAGTATTTT CASSFAGAPDTQYF
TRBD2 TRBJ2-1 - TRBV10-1 TGCGCCAGAGTAGATGGCGGCGGGGGGGCTCTCGGAAAGTTCTTC CARVDGGGGALGKFF
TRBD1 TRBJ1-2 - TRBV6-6 TGTGCCAGCAGTGAGGGACAGGGGGCTGGCTACACCTTC CASSEGQGAGYTF
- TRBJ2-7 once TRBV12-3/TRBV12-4 TGTGCCAGCAGTGATACAGGGCTCGCGTACTTC CASSDTGLAYF
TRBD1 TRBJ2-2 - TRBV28 TGTGCCAGCAGTTCGAGTACCGGGACAGGGGGGGCCGGGGAGCTGTTTTTT CASSSSTGTGGAGELFF
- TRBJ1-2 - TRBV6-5 TGTGCCAGCAGTCCGCCGGGATTCTATGGCTACACCTTC CASSPPGFYGYTF
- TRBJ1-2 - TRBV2 TGTGCCAGCAGACCAACAGGAGATTATGGCTACACCTTC CASRPTGDYGYTF
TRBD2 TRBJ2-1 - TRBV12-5 TGTGCTAGTGGTTCCCCCTGGGCGGGGGGGCCCGGGAATGAGCAGTTCTTC CASGSPWAGGPGNEQFF
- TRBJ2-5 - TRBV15 TGTGCCACCAGCAGAGATACAGGGCAGTTGGAGACCCAGTACTTC CATSRDTGQLETQYF
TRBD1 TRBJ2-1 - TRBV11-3 TGTGCCAGCAGCTTAGAAGTGACCGGGACAGGGAGGAATGAGCAGTTCTTC CASSLEVTGTGRNEQFF
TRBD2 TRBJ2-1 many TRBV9 TGTGCCAGCAGCGTCGGACTAGCGGGGGTATACAATGAGCAGTTCTTC CASSVGLAGVYNEQFF
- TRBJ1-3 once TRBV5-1 TGCGCCAGCAGCTTGCAGGGACTCTCTGGAAACACCATATATTTT CASSLQGLSGNTIYF
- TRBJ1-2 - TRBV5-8 TGTGCCAGCAGCATCTCGACAATTAACTATGGCTACACCTTC CASSISTINYGYTF
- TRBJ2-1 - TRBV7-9 TGTGCCAGCAGCCCACGGGACAACAATGAGCAGTTCTTC CASSPRDNNEQFF
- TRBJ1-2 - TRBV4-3 TGCGCCAGCAGCCAAGAACAGATACATACCTATGGCTACACCTTC CASSQEQIHTYGYTF
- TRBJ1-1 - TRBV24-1 TGTGCCACCAGTGATTTTTGGGGGGAAGAAGCTTTCTTT CATSDFWGEEAFF
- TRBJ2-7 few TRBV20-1 TGCAGTGCTAGCCCAGGGAGGGAGCAGTACTTC CSASPGREQYF
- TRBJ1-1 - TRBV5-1 TGCGCCAGCAGCTTGGTATCAGGGGCTAACACTGAAGCTTTCTTT CASSLVSGANTEAFF
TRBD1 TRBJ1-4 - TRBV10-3 TGTGCCATCAGTGACTTGGGACAGGGGTCAACTAATGAAAAACTGTTTTTT CAISDLGQGSTNEKLFF